This TCR beta chain was observed in a study of identical twins. Of note for this clonotype: An end of the junction differs from the germline gene, which may be a read error.

Every one of the donors was a healthy Caucasian. Germline V gene sequence: CDR1 SSHAT, CDR2 FNYEAQ (reference sequence). The CDR3 runs to 16 residues. Carrying unique molecular identifiers, the cDNA also gained a universal primer site through template switching. TCRdb called the 5' RACE reads again in MiXCR, with one record for every CDR3 protein. The profile covers a few hundred thousand distinct CDR3 sequences, with 6.5% appearing a single time and roughly 15% taken by the ten largest. The same sample was also used in a study of T cells expressing NK-cell markers. In that study: The TCR beta repertoires were obtained from sorted CD3+CD56+NKG2C+, CD3+CD56+NKG2C- and CD3+CD56-NKG2C+ T cells. There were seven HCMV-seropositive donors and one seronegative donor among the eight sequenced.

The specimen was CD8+ T cells sorted from blood. The V and J genes are TRBV7-7 and TRBJ2-3; D possibly corresponds to TRBD2 (6 bases). The sequence was obtained from a woman younger than 35 in good health. The CDR3: CASSRLGGVGTDTQYF. The CDR3 region has the DNA TGTGCTAGCAGCCGCCTGGGAGGAGTTGGCACAGATACGCAGTATTTT.